The rows below give T cell receptor beta chains drawn from one sample of a study of CD8 T cells in Susac syndrome. A single record per CDR3 protein comes from TCRdb applying MiXCR to the immunoSEQ multiplex PCR reads. This table holds around 120,000 distinct CDR3 sequences, 85% to 95% found once. Sequencing was carried out using CD4+ T cells from PBMCs. These receptors were taken from a human donor with multiple sclerosis. The CDR3 runs from the conserved cysteine through the conserved F or W. The order of the fields is J gene, V gene, clone size, D gene, CDR3 protein, CDR3 DNA. The D gene is left open where the match is weak. Clone size is shown for a subset of rows, as once, few, many or a class of expanded clone.

TRBJ1-3 TRBV30 NA NA CAWARENSGNTIYF TGTGCCTGGGCGCGGGAGAACTCTGGAAACACCATATATTTT
TRBJ2-1 TRBV11-2 once NA CASSPRAEQFF TGTGCCAGCAGCCCCCGAGCCGAACAGTTCTTC
TRBJ2-7 TRBV12-3/TRBV12-4 NA NA CASGLGIHEQYF TGTGCCAGCGGGTTGGGGATCCACGAGCAGTACTTC
TRBJ1-4 TRBV5-1 once NA CASSLVCLYEKLFF TGCGCCAGCAGCTTGGTGTGCCTCTATGAAAAACTGTTTTTT
TRBJ1-4 TRBV19 NA TRBD1 CASRKGASEKLFF TGTGCCAGTAGAAAGGGGGCGAGTGAAAAACTGTTTTTT
TRBJ2-6 TRBV12-3/TRBV12-4 NA NA CASTHGALANVLTF TGTGCCAGCACCCATGGGGCTCTGGCCAACGTCCTGACTTTC
TRBJ1-4 TRBV7-2 NA NA CASSSTGGSNEKLFF TGTGCCAGCAGCTCGACTGGAGGGTCTAATGAAAAACTGTTTTTT
TRBJ1-1 TRBV7-9 NA NA CASSYSGTTNTEAFF TGTGCCAGCAGCTACTCCGGGACAACGAACACTGAAGCTTTCTTT
TRBJ2-3 TRBV27 NA TRBD1 CASKEGQGLDTQYF TGTGCCAGCAAAGAGGGACAGGGTTTAGATACGCAGTATTTT
TRBJ1-6 TRBV3-1 NA NA CASSPLGGESSPLHF TGTGCCAGCAGCCCTCTCGGGGGGGAGAGTTCACCCCTCCACTTT